This record concerns one TCR beta chain sequence. What it binds is unknown. This CDR3 is built from 15 residues. Trimming shortened V by 5 bases and J by 5 bases, and 16 bases separated the two germline ends. Germline CDR1 is MNHNS and CDR2 is SASEGT. This specimen belongs to a study of identical twins. Broader study findings: Conclusions relied on cross-sectional statistical analysis, not following the same donors. Analyses of zero insertions could be partly confounded by invariant MAIT and iNKT cells. Insertions ran lower in abundant cord blood beta clonotypes, though not in memory repertoires.

A universal primer binding site was introduced by template switching. The final cDNA contained unique molecular identifiers. Using its own MiXCR run on the 5' RACE reads, TCRdb lists one record per CDR3 protein. Of roughly 490,000 distinct CDR3 sequences listed, around an eighth were seen once; the top ten hold 0.95% to 1%. These data were likewise used in another study, on yellow fever vaccine responses in identical twins.

The chain uses TRBV6-1 and TRBJ2-1, with D unclear. Sequencing input: CD4+ T cells sorted from blood. The clonotype comes from a woman younger than 30 in good health. The CDR3 region is CASSTRSIPNNEQFF. The CDR3, as DNA: TGTGCCAGCAGTACCCGGTCAATCCCCAACAATGAGCAGTTCTTC.